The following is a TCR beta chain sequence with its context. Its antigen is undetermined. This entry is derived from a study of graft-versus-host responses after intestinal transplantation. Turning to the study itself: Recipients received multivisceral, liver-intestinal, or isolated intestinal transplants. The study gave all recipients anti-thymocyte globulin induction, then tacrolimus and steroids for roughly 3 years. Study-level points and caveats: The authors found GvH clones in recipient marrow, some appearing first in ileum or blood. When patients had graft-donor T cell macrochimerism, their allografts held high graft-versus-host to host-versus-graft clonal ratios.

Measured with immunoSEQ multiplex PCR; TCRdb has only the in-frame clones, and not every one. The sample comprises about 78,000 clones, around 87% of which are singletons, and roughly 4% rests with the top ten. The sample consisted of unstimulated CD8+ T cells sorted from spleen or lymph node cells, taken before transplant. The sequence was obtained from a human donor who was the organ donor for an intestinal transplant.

The CDR3 protein is CASTETGVGEAFF. DNA of the CDR3: TGTGCCAGCACCGAAACAGGGGTGGGTGAAGCTTTCTTT. J is TRBJ1-1 and V is TRBV7-6; 7 bases are shared with TRBD1. The CDR3 spans 13 residues. The germline V gene encodes CDR1 SGHVS and CDR2 FNYEAQ. V was pared by 7 bases and J by 7 bases, with 9 bases of the junction left unmatched.